One and the same sample provided the 17 T cell receptor beta chains below, sequenced in a study of CD8 T cells in ankylosing spondylitis. TCRdb analysed the 5' RACE reads with MiXCR anew, one entry per CDR3 protein. Among about 24,000 distinct CDR3 sequences, about a sixth were seen once, and the ten largest hold around 27%. Material: blood. The source of these receptors is a male donor with ankylosing spondylitis or in good health (not recorded which).

There are a few counts of this clonotype. This chain links TRBV20-1 with TRBJ2-3, with 12 bases aligning to TRBD2. The CDR3 has 19 residues. V gave up 3 bases and J gave up 5 bases; unmatched junction bases: 18. CDR1 and CDR2 (germline): DFQATT, SNEGSKA (reference sequence). Here the CDR3 DNA reads TGCAGTGCTAGCCTCCCTAGCGGGGGGGCTTTATTTTGGGGAGATACGCAGTATTTT. It codes for CSASLPSGGALFWGDTQYF.

This clonotype showed up many times. The chain is built from TRBV28 and TRBJ2-1; 7 nucleotides agree with TRBD2. This CDR3 comprises 14 residues. The V gene's germline CDR1 is MDHEN and CDR2 SYDVKM. With V trimmed by 8 bases and J by 3 bases, 7 bases remained unmatched. The CDR3: CASSVAGDYNEQFF. The DNA for the CDR3 is TGTGCCAGCTCGGTGGCGGGGGACTACAATGAGCAGTTCTTC.

The table lists this clonotype with many counts. The rearrangement links TRBV29-1 to TRBJ2-1; 8 bases fit TRBD1. The length of the CDR3 is 13 residues. J lost 10 bases, V lost 8 bases, and 13 bases had no gene match. Germline V CDR1 and CDR2: SQVTM, ANQGSEA. CDR3 protein: CSILIQGAGEQFF. The DNA for the CDR3 is TGCAGCATATTGATTCAGGGGGCTGGGGAGCAGTTCTTC.

In its sample, this clonotype was seen a few times. The V call is TRBV3-1, the J call TRBJ1-6, with unresolved D. V was cut by 1 base and J by 7 bases, with 8 bases left in between. Germline-derived CDR1 and CDR2 are LGHDT and YNNKEL (reference sequence). CDR3 length: 14 amino acids. CDR3 nucleotide sequence: TGTGCCAGCAGCCAAGGGGCCGACAATTCACCCCTCCACTTT. The encoded protein is CASSQGADNSPLHF. Full variable domain (outside the CDR3, taken from reference TRBV3-1 and TRBJ1-6): DTAVSQTPKYLVTQMGNDKSIKCEQNLGHDTMYWYKQDSKKFLKIMFSYNNKELIINETVPNRFSPKSPDKAHLNLHINSLELGDSAVYFCASSQGADNSPLHFGNGTRLTVT.

This clonotype was seen a handful of times. The genes are TRBV7-3 and TRBJ2-1; TRBD2 aligns across 9 bases. This CDR3 spans 15 amino acids. Germline V gives CDR1 SGHTA, CDR2 FQGTGA. The trim removed 0 bases at V and 6 bases at J, leaving 3 bases unmatched. The CDR3 DNA follows: TGTGCCAGCAGCTTAACTAGCGGGAGCTTCAATGAGCAGTTCTTC. Translation gives CASSLTSGSFNEQFF.

This clonotype was counted many times. The chain joins TRBV5-1 to TRBJ2-7; the match to TRBD2 covers 12 bases. Germline V gene data show CDR1 as SGHRS and CDR2 as YFSETQ. This CDR3 spans 15 amino acids. With V trimmed by 4 bases and J by 3 bases, 5 bases remained unmatched. CDR3 sequence reads: CASSRGLAGHYEQYF. CDR3 nucleotide sequence: TGCGCCAGCAGCCGGGGACTAGCGGGTCACTACGAGCAGTACTTC.

V is TRBV12-3 or TRBV12-4 and J is TRBJ2-1; perhaps TRBD2 as D (6 bases). Deletions cut 3 bases from V and 8 bases from J, with 14 bases between. This CDR3 is built from 14 residues. The CDR3 is CASSFSAGRDEQFF. CDR3 bases: TGTGCCAGCAGTTTTTCGGCGGGAAGGGATGAGCAGTTCTTC.

This clonotype was seen only a few times. This chain joins TRBV5-1 and TRBJ2-5; D perhaps matches TRBD1 (5 bases). The V end was cut by 0 bases, the J end by 3 bases, with 9 bases between. Per germline, CDR1 SGHRS and CDR2 YFSETQ. This CDR3 is 14 amino acids long. CDR3 protein: CASSLASREETQYF. CDR3 sequence (DNA): TGCGCCAGCAGCTTGGCTTCCAGGGAAGAGACCCAGTACTTC. Full variable domain (rest looked up from reference TRBV5-1 and TRBJ2-5): KAGVTQTPRYLIKTRGQQVTLSCSPISGHRSVSWYQQTPGQGLQFLFEYFSETQRNKGNFPGRFSGRQFSNSRSEMNVSTLELGDSALYLCASSLASREETQYFGPGTRLLVL.

The chain recombines TRBV12-3 or TRBV12-4 with TRBJ1-1; D is unclear. Trimming shortened V by 2 bases and J by 1 base, and 5 bases separated the two germline ends. This CDR3 has 13 residues. Here the CDR3 DNA reads TGTGCCAGCAGTTTAACCCAGAACACTGAAGCTTTCTTT. Translated: CASSLTQNTEAFF.

The chain links TRBV20-1 to TRBJ2-7; D perhaps matches TRBD2 (6 bases). With 6 bases removed from V and 2 bases from J, the gap between germline ends came to 14 bases. In germline, CDR1 is DFQATT, CDR2 SNEGSKA (reference sequence). The CDR3 extends over 13 amino acids. The CDR3 spells CSAEVGGAYEQYV. Here the CDR3 DNA reads TGCAGTGCCGAAGTAGGCGGGGCCTACGAGCAGTACGTC.

This clonotype turned up a few times. The chain links TRBV14 to TRBJ2-3, with D unclear. The V end lost 0 bases, the J end lost 14 bases, and 12 bases lay between the germline ends. There are 12 residues in the CDR3. Per the germline V gene, CDR1 is SGHDN and CDR2 is FVKESK. CDR3 in amino acids: CASSQEPGQTYF. The CDR3 DNA sequence: TGTGCCAGCAGCCAAGAGCCGGGCCAGACGTATTTT.

This clonotype showed up just a few times. The chain employs TRBV20-1 and TRBJ2-2, with D uncertain. Trimming removed 6 bases from V and 1 base from J, with 15 bases in between. In germline, CDR1 is DFQATT, CDR2 SNEGSKA (reference sequence). The CDR3 is 15 residues long. CDR3 bases: TGCAGTGCCCGACCTGGGTTAGGGAACACCGGGGAGCTGTTTTTT. Translated, it gives CSARPGLGNTGELFF.

The V call is TRBV3-1, the J call TRBJ1-1; perhaps TRBD1 as D (5 bases). From germline, CDR1 is LGHDT and CDR2 YNNKEL (reference sequence). V was shortened by 4 bases and J by 1 base, with 13 bases between the two germline ends. The CDR3 spans 15 residues. CDR3 sequence: CASSRQGGGNTEAFF. In nucleotides, the CDR3 is TGTGCCAGCAGCCGGCAGGGAGGAGGGAACACTGAAGCTTTCTTT. The variable domain in full, with the rest retrieved from reference TRBV3-1 and TRBJ1-1, is DTAVSQTPKYLVTQMGNDKSIKCEQNLGHDTMYWYKQDSKKFLKIMFSYNNKELIINETVPNRFSPKSPDKAHLNLHINSLELGDSAVYFCASSRQGGGNTEAFFGQGTRLTVV.

This clonotype occurred many times. This rearrangement joins TRBV20-1 to TRBJ2-7, with 10 bases that match TRBD2. The germline gives CDR1 DFQATT, CDR2 SNEGSKA (reference sequence). V shed 0 bases, J shed 6 bases, and the junction held 2 bases outside the gene matches. There are 13 residues in the CDR3. The CDR3: CSARDGTSAEQYF. CDR3 nucleotide sequence: TGCAGTGCTAGAGATGGGACTAGCGCCGAGCAGTACTTC.

V usage is TRBV20-1 and J usage is TRBJ2-5; D uncertain. The germline V gene encodes CDR1 DFQATT and CDR2 SNEGSKA (reference sequence). The CDR3 has 10 residues. CDR3 sequence (DNA): TGCAGCTTTTTCAAAGAGACCCAGTACTTC. It encodes CSFFKETQYF.

A remark on this clonotype: The junction shows a germline mismatch at one end, possibly a read error. The chain combines TRBV6-1 with TRBJ2-2; the D is unclear. Germline CDR1 is MNHNS and CDR2 is SASEGT. The CDR3 loop spans 13 amino acids. The CDR3 sequence is CASSVSRTGQLFF. The CDR3 nucleotides read TGTGCCAGCAGTGTCAGTCGGACCGGGCAGCTGTTTTTT.

The gene calls are TRBV20-1 and TRBJ2-1, with D unresolved. V gave up 5 bases and J gave up 8 bases, with 13 bases separating them. This CDR3 spans 12 amino acids. Germline-derived CDR1 and CDR2 are DFQATT and SNEGSKA (reference sequence). The CDR3 protein is CSAPSSWDEQFF. In DNA form, the CDR3 reads TGCAGTGCTCCCTCCTCCTGGGATGAGCAGTTCTTC.